This T cell receptor beta chain was recorded in a study of siplizumab effects on memory and regulatory T cells. Study-wide points: Siplizumab produced a significant drop in alloreactive sequences attributable to unstimulated CD4+ memory cells. Confirmation was lacking for the suppressive function of proliferating Tregs derived from siplizumab cultures. Naive T cells seemed more diverse than memory cells and seemed major alloresponse contributors.

Roughly 10^5 TCR templates underwent assay in each sample. The protocol was immunoSEQ multiplex PCR, while the TCRdb copy is restricted to in-frame clones and leaves out a portion. The data contain more than 85,000 clones, 85% to 90% of them singletons. J lost 11 bases, V lost 1 base, and 5 bases had no gene match. Germline V gene lookup returns CDR1 MNHEY and CDR2 SMNVEV (reference sequence). The CDR3 runs 14 residues. As concerns this clone: What it binds is not known.

This chain connects TRBV27 to TRBJ2-1, with 10 nucleotides matching TRBD2. The sample comprised CD4+ T cells sorted from blood. The sequence derives from a human donor in good health. CDR3 sequence (DNA): TGTGCCAGCAGTTTATGGTCTAGCGGGAGTCAGCAGTTCTTC. Translated, it gives CASSLWSSGSQQFF.